Given below is one T cell receptor beta chain in context. Antigen: not known. CD8 cells regarded as naive lacked CD45RO, were positively chosen for CCR7, and omitted terminally differentiated effector memory CD45RA+ cells. The table came from immunoSEQ multiplex PCR; TCRdb's copy has only in-frame clones and leaves some out. The data contain hundreds of thousands of clones, approximately 95% of them singletons. This sample was taken from a study of shared clonotypes between healthy human individuals. The study's findings and limits: Some clonotypes were shared by all four sorted-subset donors, while others were not shared. The non-shared ones had lower generation probabilities than the shared ones.

The CDR3 loop spans 14 amino acids. CDR1 is MDHEN and CDR2 is SYDVKM in the germline V gene. The V and J ends lost 7 bases and 2 bases, in that order; junction bases with no gene match: 5. Sequenced: naive CD8+ T cells sorted from blood. The receptor was isolated from a woman in her twenties or thirties in good health. The V gene is TRBV28, the J gene TRBJ2-7; 10 bases match TRBD1. CDR3 DNA sequence: TGTGCCAGCACCTGGGACAGGGGACCCTACGAGCAGTACTTC. This translates into CASTWDRGPYEQYF.